A single TCR beta chain is shown here with its context. Produced via immunoSEQ multiplex PCR; TCRdb's table is partial and in-frame only. The profile shows around 12,000 clones, over 55% of them singletons. This CDR3 has 16 amino acids. Germline V gives CDR1 MNHNY, CDR2 SVGAGI (reference sequence). Trimming stripped 6 bases from V and 0 bases from J, with 15 bases between. The entry originates in a study of T cells in tumors after PD-1 blockade. The receptor was isolated from a human donor with basal cell carcinoma. The V gene is TRBV6-6, the J gene TRBJ1-5; possibly TRBD1 for D (5 bases). Material: tumor tissue, obtained before anti-PD-1 treatment. As DNA, the CDR3 is TGTGCCAGCAGGCCTTGGGAGGGGATTAGCAATCAGCCCCAGCATTTT. Translating it yields CASRPWEGISNQPQHF.